Detailed here is one T cell receptor (beta chain). Its antigen is unknown. Via MiXCR, TCRdb re-called the reads, giving one row per CDR3 protein. The profile shows some 940,000 distinct CDR3 sequences, 30% to 40% of them singletons. This specimen belongs to a study of T cell repertoires in cytomegalovirus infection. Study-level background: Evidence of both CMV infection and a matching HLA type came from public TCR beta signatures. Study-level findings and limits: Dominant in the ex vivo response were TCR beta clonotypes restricted by HLA-C and specific for CMV.

The CDR3 runs to 18 residues. Losses at the gene ends were 0 bases for V and 1 base for J; bases not matched to a gene: 7. CDR1 and CDR2 from the germline V gene are MNHEY and SVGEGT. This material consisted of cultured CD8+ T cells from PBMCs, taken from culture after CMV antigen stimulation. The clonotype comes from a human donor in good health (CMV status not recorded). Some clones in this sample may be carry-over from other donors' samples. The V and J genes are TRBV6-2 or TRBV6-3 and TRBJ2-3; 10 nucleotides line up with TRBD1. The CDR3 coding sequence is TGTGCCAGCAGTTACTCGAAAAGACAGGGGGCCGGCACAGATACGCAGTATTTT. Its translation: CASSYSKRQGAGTDTQYF.